The T cell receptor beta chain described here comes from a study of blood T cell repertoires in COVID-19 (TCRdb year 2020). Looking at the study overall: Collaborator samples came from the United States, Italy and Spain and covered acute and convalescent phases of COVID-19. Where available, HLA class I and class II types were obtained from metadata supplied by the sample provider rather than from assay-based typing. The dataset comprised deeply sampled blood TCRbeta repertoires from subjects exposed to, actively infected with, or recovered from COVID-19. The sample metadata nearly always contained a de-identified subject ID, COVID-19 status, age in years and sex. The prospective study material was composed of cDNA or gDNA derived from T cells, B-cell-depleted T cells, or PBMCs. The samples were drawn from two sources: the first 160 participants of the ongoing ImmuneRACE study, and 1,254 subjects contributed by 6 global collaborators. The repertoires were released in a freely available public database intended as a resource for research on the immune response to SARS-CoV-2.

From the cysteine up to the phenylalanine, the CDR3 has a length of 13 residues. Only CDR3 DNA remains: 39 bases, in frame from the first base. Compared with germline, V lacks 8 bases and J lacks 6 bases; bases without a gene match: 6. CDR1 is given as SNHLY and CDR2 as FYNNEI, both from the germline V gene. In the prospective study, participants were about 18 to 90 years old, resided in 24 geographic areas of the United States, and were enrolled through a virtual design. In the prospective study, participants were assigned to cohorts based on the clinical history participants reported in a screening survey and a study questionnaire. Exposed participants were defined as having been in contact with someone with a PCR-confirmed or clinician-diagnosed COVID-19 case within 2 weeks of study entry. Mobile phlebotomists in the prospective study collected whole blood, serum and a nasopharyngeal or oropharyngeal swab from every participant. Participants in the prospective study had the option to provide additional blood draws and questionnaires over a roughly 2-month period. Before DNA extraction, prospective study blood samples were shipped either frozen or at room temperature.

The paper's findings and limits, for the study overall: Clinical and demographic metadata were provided uncurated, with the amount varying by source and participant.

With respect to this clone: Its antigen is still unknown. The input lacks base qualities; no much larger clone sits a single base away.

TCRbeta CDR3 regions were amplified from genomic DNA by means of the immunoSEQ Assay, a bias-controlled multiplex PCR. Per the original workflow: Nucleated cell counts per sample were estimated from amplification of reference gene primers within the assay. Sequence reads were collapsed and filtered to measure the absolute abundance of every unique TCRbeta CDR3 rearrangement. For each sample, productive Simpson clonality was calculated as the square root of Simpson's diversity index over productive rearrangements. As stored in TCRdb, this immuneACCESS dataset retains in-frame rearrangements with V and J assigned. A fraction of the clones does not appear; measured against another copy, unresolved V genes explain less than half of the discrepancy, and the remainder lacks a known reason. V and J calls and clone size follow that table, whereas D and trimming were derived from the DNA. Counted in this sample were about 220,000 clones; almost 90% of them appeared once. In total, the top ten clones hold more than 13% of the sample.

The sequence derives from a man aged 25-45 years who had been exposed to COVID-19. The source material was PBMCs or T cells enriched from blood (not recorded which). The chain couples TRBV2 to TRBJ2-2; a stretch of 7 junction bases matches TRBD1. Read as DNA, the sequence is TGTGCCAGCGACCCCGACAGGGCCGGGGAGCTGTTTTTT. This codes for CASDPDRAGELFF.